This is a list of T cell receptor beta chains from one sample in a study of early T cells in non-severe SARS-CoV-2 infection. A single record per CDR3 protein comes from TCRdb applying MiXCR to the 5' RACE reads. This table has fewer than 120,000 distinct CDR3 sequences, 10% to 15% appearing once. Here the sequenced sample was whole blood, taken at baseline. All receptors come from an adult who was a healthcare worker with PCR-confirmed SARS-CoV-2 infection or an uninfected control (not recorded which). Each CDR3 is given with its conserved first and last residue. A D gene is named only where the DNA matches it firmly. Expanded clones are given a class, and other clones once, few, many or no size at all.

>TRBJ2-3|.|TRBV10-3|.
TGTGCCATCAGTGAGTCGTTGTCGACAGATACGCAGTATTTT
CAISESLSTDTQYF
>TRBJ1-5|.|TRBV30|TRBD1
TGTGCCTGGAGTCCTGGACAGGGAAATCAGCCCCAGCATTTT
CAWSPGQGNQPQHF
>TRBJ1-1|many|TRBV29-1|.
TGCAGCGTGGGGGGTCCACGAAGAGGTGAAGCTTTCTTT
CSVGGPRRGEAFF
>TRBJ2-7|.|TRBV7-9|.
TGTGCCAGCAGCTTAAGAGGAGATGGAGGCGAGCAGTACTTC
CASSLRGDGGEQYF
>TRBJ2-7|few|TRBV7-8|.
TGTGCCAGCAGCCCTGGGACGGTGGACTACGAGCAGTACTTC
CASSPGTVDYEQYF
>TRBJ2-7|few|TRBV5-1|TRBD2
TGCGCCAGCCGACTAGCCGTATCCTCCTACGAGCAGTACTTC
CASRLAVSSYEQYF
>TRBJ2-7|.|TRBV11-2|.
TGTGCCAGCAGCCCCCTGGGCGGCCGCTCCTACGAGCAGTACTTC
CASSPLGGRSYEQYF
>TRBJ2-6|.|TRBV12-5|.
TGTGCTAGTGGTTTGGGTCTCTCTGGGGCCAACGTCCTGACTTTC
CASGLGLSGANVLTF
>TRBJ2-1|.|TRBV18|.
TGTGCCAGCTCACCATTGAGCGTCGAGGTATCCTACAATGAGCAGTTCTTC
CASSPLSVEVSYNEQFF
>TRBJ1-5|.|TRBV5-6|.
TGTGCCAGCAGCTATTGGGCAGGCAATCAGCCCCAGCATTTT
CASSYWAGNQPQHF
>TRBJ2-4|many|TRBV2|.
TGTGCCAGCATAGGGAGAAGGGAATACGAAAACATTCAGTACTTC
CASIGRREYENIQYF
>TRBJ1-6|.|TRBV5-1|.
TGCGCCAGCAGCTTGGCAGGACCCTACTATTCACCCCTCCACTTT
CASSLAGPYYSPLHF
>TRBJ1-1|many|TRBV6-5|TRBD1
TGTGCCAGCAGTTACTCTAGGGACAGGGCTAATGAAGCTTTCTTT
CASSYSRDRANEAFF
>TRBJ2-2|many|TRBV11-3|.
TGTGCCAGCAGCTTAGAGCAGGGCGCGAACACCGGGGAGCTGTTTTTT
CASSLEQGANTGELFF
>TRBJ2-3|few|TRBV4-1|.
TGCGCCAGCAGCCAAGAACCCTACCCTCGCACAGATACGCAGTATTTT
CASSQEPYPRTDTQYF
>TRBJ1-6|many|TRBV20-1|.
TGCAGTGCTAACACCCCGGGACCTGGGAGTTCACCCCTCCACTTT
CSANTPGPGSSPLHF
>TRBJ2-3|.|TRBV5-1|TRBD2
TGCGCCAGCACCCGGACTAGCGGGGGGGCCGGACGGGCAGATACGCAGTATTTT
CASTRTSGGAGRADTQYF
>TRBJ2-3|.|TRBV12-3/TRBV12-4|.
TGTGCCAGCAGTTTATCGGGTCTTAGCACAGATACGCAGTATTTT
CASSLSGLSTDTQYF
>TRBJ1-1|many|TRBV28|.
TGTGCCAGCAGTACATTAGAATGGGAAGCTTTCTTT
CASSTLEWEAFF
>TRBJ2-3|many|TRBV6-5|TRBD2
TGTGCCAGCAGCCTCTCTCTAGCGGAGCTCACAGATACGCAGTATTTT
CASSLSLAELTDTQYF
>TRBJ2-2|.|TRBV6-2/TRBV6-3|.
TGTGCCAGCAGTTCGGTCCTTCGAAAGACCGGGGAGCTGTTTTTT
CASSSVLRKTGELFF
>TRBJ2-7|.|TRBV29-1|TRBD2
TGCAGCGTTGACTCGGGGGGAGAGCAGTACTTC
CSVDSGGEQYF
>TRBJ1-1|.|TRBV7-2|.
TGTGCCAGCAGCCCGAGGGACCCCCCTACCGAAGCTTTCTTT
CASSPRDPPTEAFF
>TRBJ2-7|.|TRBV7-9|TRBD1
TGTGCCAGCAGCTTCTGGACAGGGAGTAGCTACGAGCAGTACTTC
CASSFWTGSSYEQYF
>TRBJ2-3|few|TRBV9|TRBD1
TGTGCCAGCAGCGCACGGGACAGCACTAGCACAGATACGCAGTATTTT
CASSARDSTSTDTQYF
>TRBJ2-1|many|TRBV6-1|TRBD2
TGTGCCAGCAGTGAAGCCCCTCTAGCGGGAGGGGGGGATGAGCAGTTCTTC
CASSEAPLAGGGDEQFF
>TRBJ2-7|.|TRBV10-3|.
TGTGCCATCAGTGAACTCACCTACGAGCAGTACTTC
CAISELTYEQYF